These 29 T cell receptor beta chains share one sample of origin, sequenced in a study of T cell changes during pregnancy in multiple sclerosis. Produced via immunoSEQ multiplex PCR; TCRdb's table is partial and in-frame only. The sample includes about 53,000 clones, nearly 90% of them seen just once. The sample here was peripheral blood, taken after pregnancy. The receptors shown here come from a female donor in good health, enrolled as a control in a pregnancy study.

The chain is built from TRBV6-5 and TRBJ2-7; 8 bases map to TRBD2. V shed 1 base, J shed 2 bases, and the junction held 7 bases outside the gene matches. This CDR3 has 16 amino acids. In germline, CDR1 is MNHEY, CDR2 SVGAGI. CDR3 in DNA: TGTGCCAGCAGTTACTGGGCGGGAGGAAAGACCTACGAGCAGTACTTC. This gives the protein CASSYWAGGKTYEQYF.

V gene TRBV7-2 combines with J gene TRBJ1-6; 7 bases map to TRBD1. Germline V CDR1 and CDR2: SGHTA, FQGNSA. V trimming: 5 bases; J trimming: 10 bases; junction bases outside the gene matches: 11. The CDR3 runs to 15 residues. CDR3 sequence (DNA): TGTGCCAGCAGCCCCGAGACAGGGATCGGATCACCCCTCCACTTT. Its protein is CASSPETGIGSPLHF. Full variable domain (missing parts from reference TRBV7-2 and TRBJ1-6): GAGVSQSPSNKVTEKGKDVELRCDPISGHTALYWYRQSLGQGLEFLIYFQGNSAPDKSGLPSDRFSAERTGGSVSTLTIQRTQQEDSAVYLCASSPETGIGSPLHFGNGTRLTVT.

The rearrangement uses TRBV7-2 and TRBJ2-4; 11 bases match TRBD2. The trim removed 3 bases at V and 8 bases at J, leaving 12 bases unmatched. The CDR3 covers 17 residues. Per germline, CDR1 SGHTA and CDR2 FQGNSA. The CDR3 DNA reads as TGTGCCAGCAGCTTCTTACCTAGCGGGGGGAGGGAGGACATTCAGTACTTC. Its protein is CASSFLPSGGREDIQYF.

The chain has TRBV5-1 and TRBJ2-3; D is perhaps TRBD2 (5 bases). The CDR3 consists of 11 residues. Germline V gene lookup returns CDR1 SGHRS and CDR2 YFSETQ. V lost 8 bases and J lost 2, with 6 bases in between. This CDR3 reads CAREDTDTQYF. DNA for the CDR3: TGCGCCAGGGAGGACACAGATACGCAGTATTTT.

CDR3: CASSTGTYLEAFF. Here the CDR3 DNA reads TGTGCCAGCAGCACGGGGACATACCTTGAAGCTTTCTTT. V usage is TRBV7-2 and J usage is TRBJ1-1; D perhaps matches TRBD1 (6 bases). The CDR3 loop spans 13 amino acids. Germline V gene data show CDR1 as SGHTA and CDR2 as FQGNSA. V gave up 5 bases and J gave up 7 bases, with 14 bases separating them.

This chain links TRBV10-3 with TRBJ2-1, with TRBD2 as a possible D gene (6 bases). Germline V gene lookup returns CDR1 ENHRY and CDR2 SYGVKD. V was clipped by 10 bases and J by 0 bases, with 22 bases between them. This CDR3 region has 17 residues. This chain's CDR3 is CATWGEPSKVSYNEQFF. As DNA, the CDR3 is TGTGCCACCTGGGGGGAGCCTAGTAAGGTCTCCTACAATGAGCAGTTCTTC.

V and J are TRBV6-5 and TRBJ1-2; D unclear. Looked up from germline, CDR1 is MNHEY and CDR2 is SVGAGI. V gave up 0 bases and J gave up 6 bases, with 11 bases separating them. CDR3 length: 14 amino acids. CDR3 in DNA: TGTGCCAGCAGTTACTCCTTAACAGATAATGGCTACACCTTC. Translation: CASSYSLTDNGYTF.

This rearrangement joins TRBV6-4 to TRBJ2-3; TRBD2 aligns across 9 bases. This CDR3 comprises 15 residues. J lost 4 bases, V lost 5 bases, and 7 bases had no gene match. CDR1 and CDR2 (germline): MRHNA, SNTAGT. CDR3 sequence (DNA): TGTGCCAGCAGTTTGCGGGAGGGCCTCGCAGATACGCAGTATTTT. This sequence encodes CASSLREGLADTQYF.

This clone occurred a few times. This rearrangement joins TRBV5-1 to TRBJ2-2; 9 positions agree with TRBD1. V trimming: 1 base; J trimming: 3 bases; junction bases outside the gene matches: 13. Germline V gene lookup returns CDR1 SGHRS and CDR2 YFSETQ. This CDR3 has 19 residues. CDR3 nucleotides: TGCGCCAGCAGCTTGAACCCCGGGACAGGGATTCCGGACACCGGGGAGCTGTTTTTT. Protein: CASSLNPGTGIPDTGELFF.

The chain joins TRBV19 to TRBJ1-6; 12 bases match TRBD1. V shed 11 bases and J 10 bases; nucleotides not matched to a gene: 15. Germline CDR1 LNHDA, CDR2 SQIVND (reference sequence). The CDR3 is 16 amino acids. CDR3: CAGHPGQGALGSPLHF. Here the CDR3 DNA reads TGTGCCGGCCATCCGGGACAGGGGGCATTGGGGTCACCCCTCCACTTT.

The V gene is TRBV6-6, the J gene TRBJ1-4; TRBD1 matches 9 bases. CDR3 size: 16 residues. V shed 2 bases, J shed 4 bases, and the junction held 5 bases outside the gene matches. Germline V CDR1 and CDR2: MNHNY, SVGAGI (reference sequence). CDR3 residues: CASSYGGTGINEKLFF. CDR3 bases: TGTGCCAGCAGTTACGGCGGGACAGGGATTAATGAAAAACTGTTTTTT.

This chain joins TRBV6-1 and TRBJ1-2, with D unclear. The V end was cut by 6 bases, the J end by 8 bases, with 13 bases between. The CDR3 contains 12 residues. Germline values: CDR1 MNHNS, CDR2 SASEGT. Written as DNA, the CDR3 is TGTGCCAGCAGGCCCGGAATGAGGGGCTACACCTTC. Amino acids: CASRPGMRGYTF.

The J gene is TRBJ2-7, the V gene TRBV9; TRBD1 agrees at 11 bases. V lost 0 bases, J lost 5 bases, and 10 bases stayed unmatched. The CDR3 consists of 17 residues. Germline assignment: CDR1 SGDLS and CDR2 YYNGEE. The CDR3 sequence is CASSVGRRDRGNDEQYF. CDR3 DNA: TGTGCCAGCAGCGTAGGGAGACGGGACAGGGGGAATGACGAGCAGTACTTC.

This clone showed up just a few times. This chain uses TRBV19 with TRBJ2-5; D possibly corresponds to TRBD1 (5 bases). Per germline, CDR1 LNHDA and CDR2 SQIVND (reference sequence). CDR3 length: 14 residues. V was shortened by 5 bases and J by 1 base, with 11 bases between the two germline ends. The CDR3 DNA is TGTGCCAGTAGTGTAGGACACGGCCAAGAGACCCAGTACTTC. It encodes CASSVGHGQETQYF.

In DNA form, the CDR3 reads TGTGCCAGCACTGCGGGAGGGCCCGGCACAGATACGCAGTATTTT. This sequence encodes CASTAGGPGTDTQYF. The chain links TRBV6-5 to TRBJ2-3, with 9 bases aligning to TRBD2. This CDR3 spans 15 amino acids. V shed 7 bases, J shed 1 base, and the junction held 6 bases outside the gene matches. Germline V gene data show CDR1 as MNHEY and CDR2 as SVGAGI.

The rearrangement links TRBV30 to TRBJ1-2; the D gene is possibly TRBD1 (5 bases). The CDR3 totals 13 residues. Germline assignment: CDR1 GTSNPN and CDR2 SVGIG (reference sequence). With 6 bases removed from V and 0 bases from J, the gap between germline ends came to 11 bases. This CDR3 is CACSRETNYGYTF. The CDR3 nucleotides are TGTGCCTGCAGCAGGGAAACTAACTATGGCTACACCTTC.

V gene TRBV7-2 combines with J gene TRBJ1-2, with a possible D match to TRBD1 (5 bases). There are 16 residues in the CDR3. Looked up from germline, CDR1 is SGHTA and CDR2 is FQGNSA. Trimming took 3 bases from V and 5 from J, leaving 19 bases between them. The CDR3 bases are TGTGCCAGCAGCTTGAGTATACGGGGGGGGTTATATGGCTACACCTTC. It yields the protein CASSLSIRGGLYGYTF.

This clone has a single count. In DNA form, the CDR3 reads TGTGCCAGCGCTAGCGGGAGGGTTAAAGAGACCCAGTACTTC. Amino acids: CASASGRVKETQYF. The rearrangement links TRBV2 to TRBJ2-5; 12 nucleotides align to TRBD2. Germline V gene sequence: CDR1 SNHLY, CDR2 FYNNEI. The CDR3 covers 14 residues. V shed 8 bases, J shed 3 bases, and the junction held 4 bases outside the gene matches.

This clone was counted ten times or more. The J gene is TRBJ2-2, the V gene TRBV6-6; possibly TRBD2 for D (6 bases). The V and J ends lost 4 bases and 7 bases respectively, with 10 bases between them. The CDR3 totals 13 residues. Germline CDR1 reads MNHNY; CDR2 reads SVGAGI (reference sequence). The CDR3 DNA follows: TGTGCCAGCAGTTCTGCGGGGAACGGGGAGCTGTTTTTT. It yields the protein CASSSAGNGELFF.

The chain combines TRBV30 with TRBJ1-6, with 10 nucleotides matching TRBD1. From germline, CDR1 is GTSNPN and CDR2 SVGIG (reference sequence). Unmatched junction bases numbered 5, after V lost 4 bases and J lost 8 bases. This CDR3 spans 14 amino acids. CDR3 residues: CAWTDRGPDSPLHF. CDR3 bases: TGTGCCTGGACAGACAGGGGGCCGGATTCACCCCTCCACTTT.

This chain joins TRBV7-3 and TRBJ2-6; the D gene is possibly TRBD1 (5 bases). This CDR3 contains 15 residues. V lost 6 bases to trimming and J lost 2 bases, with 11 bases between them. The germline gives CDR1 SGHTA, CDR2 FQGTGA. The CDR3 nucleotides read TGTGCCAGCAGTTCCCAGGGCCCTGGGGCCAACGTCCTGACTTTC. Its translation is CASSSQGPGANVLTF.

The chain uses TRBV4-2 and TRBJ2-3, with TRBD2 identical over 13 bases. The CDR3 is made up of 16 amino acids. V lost 3 bases and J lost 9; bases outside the gene matches: 9. The germline V gene has CDR1 LGHNA and CDR2 YNFKEQ. The CDR3 DNA follows: TGTGCCAGCAGCCAGACCGGGACTAGCGGGGTAAAAACGCAGTATTTT. This encodes CASSQTGTSGVKTQYF.

The rearrangement joins TRBV6-1 to TRBJ2-1, with D possibly being TRBD2 (5 bases). The germline V gene encodes CDR1 MNHNS and CDR2 SASEGT. CDR3 length: 13 amino acids. V gave up 7 bases and J gave up 8 bases, with 15 bases separating them. The CDR3 DNA follows: TGTGCCAGCAAGGGATCTCTCGGGGATGAGCAGTTCTTC. Translation gives CASKGSLGDEQFF.

The chain employs TRBV7-2 and TRBJ2-7; no firm D call. The CDR3 is made up of 12 amino acids. Trimming left V 5 bases short and J 5 bases short, with 10 bases between. Germline assignment: CDR1 SGHTA and CDR2 FQGNSA. CDR3 bases: TGTGCCAGCAGCCCGGGTTTTGACGAGCAGTACTTC. Translation: CASSPGFDEQYF.

CDR3 loop: CAAQSQGYGYTF. As DNA, the CDR3 is TGTGCCGCACAATCACAGGGTTATGGCTACACCTTC. This chain uses TRBV6-5 with TRBJ1-2; D may be TRBD1 (6 bases). CDR3 length: 12 amino acids. Trimming removed 11 bases from V and 5 bases from J, with 15 bases in between. In germline, CDR1 is MNHEY, CDR2 SVGAGI.

The table lists this clone with a count of one. The rearrangement uses TRBV9 and TRBJ2-7; 7 nucleotides line up with TRBD1. Germline assignment: CDR1 SGDLS and CDR2 YYNGEE. Germline trimming cut 4 bases from V and 2 bases from J; bases unmatched to any gene: 6. The length of the CDR3 is 14 residues. CDR3 sequence: CASSSTGIPYEQYF. Here the CDR3 DNA reads TGTGCCAGCAGCTCGACAGGGATTCCCTACGAGCAGTACTTC.

This chain uses TRBV5-6 with TRBJ1-5; D is uncertain. This CDR3 has 13 residues. Germline CDR1 reads SGHDT; CDR2 reads YYEEEE. The V end lost 2 bases, the J end lost 8 bases, and 11 bases lay between the germline ends. This CDR3 is CASSFQGREPQHF. For the CDR3, the DNA is TGTGCCAGCAGCTTCCAAGGGAGGGAGCCCCAGCATTTT.

Concerning this clone itself: A junction boundary mismatches the germline segment, possibly from a read error. V usage is TRBV9 and J usage is TRBJ1-2; D ambiguous. The germline V gene has CDR1 SGDLS and CDR2 YYNGEE. The CDR3 sequence is 9 residues long. CDR3 sequence: CASSPDGSF. The CDR3 DNA follows: TGTGCCAGCAGCCCGGACGGGAGCTTC.

The chain combines TRBV6-9 with TRBJ2-6; D is ambiguous. Looked up from germline, CDR1 is MNHGY and CDR2 is SVAAGI. This CDR3 has 18 residues. Trimming removed 5 bases at V and 5 bases at J, with 22 bases between. The CDR3 is CASSRESLRQSRANVLTF. CDR3 coding DNA: TGTGCCAGCAGTCGCGAAAGCTTACGACAAAGTCGGGCCAACGTCCTGACTTTC.